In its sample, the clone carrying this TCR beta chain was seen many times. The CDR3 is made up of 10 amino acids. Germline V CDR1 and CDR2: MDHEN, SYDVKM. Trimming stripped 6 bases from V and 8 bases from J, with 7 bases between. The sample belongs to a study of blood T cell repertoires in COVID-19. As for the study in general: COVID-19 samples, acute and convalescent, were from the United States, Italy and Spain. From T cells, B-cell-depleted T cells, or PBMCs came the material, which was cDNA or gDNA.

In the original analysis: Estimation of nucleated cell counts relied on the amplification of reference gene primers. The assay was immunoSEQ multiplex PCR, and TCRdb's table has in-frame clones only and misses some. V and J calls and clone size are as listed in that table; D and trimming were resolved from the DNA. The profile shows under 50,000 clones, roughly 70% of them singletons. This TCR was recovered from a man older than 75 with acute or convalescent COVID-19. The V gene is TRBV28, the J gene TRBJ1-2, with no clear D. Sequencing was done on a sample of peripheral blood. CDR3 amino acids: CASSQKGYTF. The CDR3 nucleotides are TGTGCCAGCAGCCAAAAAGGCTACACCTTC.